This TCR beta chain is from a study of blood T cell repertoires in COVID-19. Whole-study context: Some COVID-19 samples were acute and others convalescent; all came from the United States, Italy and Spain. T cells, B-cell-depleted T cells, or PBMCs supplied cDNA or gDNA.

Germline CDR1 reads MNHEY; CDR2 reads SVGAGI. With 7 bases clipped from V and 4 bases from J, the junction kept 3 bases outside the gene matches. This CDR3 contains 12 residues. In the study's own analysis: Researchers report that nucleated cell counts were estimated from reference gene primer amplification. TCRdb keeps only in-frame clones here, not all; method: immunoSEQ multiplex PCR. That table gives V, J and clone size, and the DNA gave D and trimming. The sample yields about 68,000 clones, 86% seen once. What was sequenced was peripheral blood. The receptor was isolated from a man aged 30 to 39 with acute or convalescent COVID-19. This chain joins TRBV6-5 and TRBJ1-2, with 7 nucleotides matching TRBD1. CDR3 protein: CASIGTVYGYTF. CDR3 DNA: TGTGCCAGCATAGGGACAGTCTATGGCTACACCTTC.